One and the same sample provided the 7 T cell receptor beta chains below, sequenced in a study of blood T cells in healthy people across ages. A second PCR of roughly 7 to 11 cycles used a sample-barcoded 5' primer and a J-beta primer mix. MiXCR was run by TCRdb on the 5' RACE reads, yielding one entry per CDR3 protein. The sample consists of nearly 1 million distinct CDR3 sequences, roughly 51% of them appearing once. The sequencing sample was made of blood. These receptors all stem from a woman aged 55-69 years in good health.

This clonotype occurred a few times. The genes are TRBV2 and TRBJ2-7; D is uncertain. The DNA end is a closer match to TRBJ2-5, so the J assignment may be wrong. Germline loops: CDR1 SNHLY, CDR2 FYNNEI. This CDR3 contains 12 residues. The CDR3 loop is CASSTDVKTQYF. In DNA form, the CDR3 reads TGTGCCAGCTCTACGGACGTTAAGACCCAGTACTTC.

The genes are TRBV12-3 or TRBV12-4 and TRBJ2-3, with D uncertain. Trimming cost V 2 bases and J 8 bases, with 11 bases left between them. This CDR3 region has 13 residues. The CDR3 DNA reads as TGTGCCAGCAGTTTATCTGGAAGTGGTACGCAGTATTTT. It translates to CASSLSGSGTQYF.

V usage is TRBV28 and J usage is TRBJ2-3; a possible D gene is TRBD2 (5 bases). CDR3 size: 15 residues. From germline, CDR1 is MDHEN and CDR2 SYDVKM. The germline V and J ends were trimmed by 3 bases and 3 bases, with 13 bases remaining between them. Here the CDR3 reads CASSFPTRETDTQYF. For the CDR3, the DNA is TGTGCCAGCAGTTTCCCTACTAGAGAAACAGATACGCAGTATTTT.

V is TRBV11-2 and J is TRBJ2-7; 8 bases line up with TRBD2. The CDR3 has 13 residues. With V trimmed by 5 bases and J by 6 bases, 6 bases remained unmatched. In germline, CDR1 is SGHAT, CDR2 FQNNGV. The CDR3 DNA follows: TGTGCCAGCAGCCCTTGGACTAGCCGCGAGCAGTACTTC. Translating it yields CASSPWTSREQYF. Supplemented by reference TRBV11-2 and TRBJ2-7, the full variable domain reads EAGVAQSPRYKIIEKRQSVAFWCNPISGHATLYWYQQILGQGPKLLIQFQNNGVVDDSQLPKDRFSAERLKGVDSTLKIQPAKLEDSAVYLCASSPWTSREQYFGPGTRLTVT.

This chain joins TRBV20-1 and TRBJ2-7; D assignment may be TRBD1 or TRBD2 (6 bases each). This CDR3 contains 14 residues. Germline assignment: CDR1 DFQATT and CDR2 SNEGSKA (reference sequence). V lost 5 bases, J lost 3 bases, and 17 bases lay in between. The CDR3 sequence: CSAHHRRGVYEQYF. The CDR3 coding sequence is TGCAGTGCTCACCATCGAAGGGGGGTCTACGAGCAGTACTTC.

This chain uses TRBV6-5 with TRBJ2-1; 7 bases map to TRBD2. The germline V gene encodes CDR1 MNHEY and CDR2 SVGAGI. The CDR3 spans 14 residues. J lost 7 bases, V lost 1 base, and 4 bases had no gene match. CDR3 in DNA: TGTGCCAGCAGTTACTTGAGGACTAGAAATGAGCAGTTCTTC. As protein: CASSYLRTRNEQFF.

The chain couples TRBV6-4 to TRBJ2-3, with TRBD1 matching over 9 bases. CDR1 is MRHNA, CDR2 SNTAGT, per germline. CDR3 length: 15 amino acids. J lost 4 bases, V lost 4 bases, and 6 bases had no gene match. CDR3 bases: TGTGCCAGCAGTGTTGGACAGGGGTTCTCAGATACGCAGTATTTT. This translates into CASSVGQGFSDTQYF.